The 5 T cell receptor beta chains below come from one sample, sequenced in a study of blood T cell repertoires in COVID-19. Sequencing used immunoSEQ multiplex PCR; TCRdb keeps in-frame clones, though not all of them. The sample has tens of thousands of clones, over 65% seen once; the top ten hold roughly 4%. The sequencing sample was made of peripheral blood. The receptors were sampled from a man aged 65 to 85 with COVID-19, enrolled during active disease.

This chain connects TRBV7-2 to TRBJ2-7, with 9 positions matching TRBD2. The CDR3 is 14 residues long. With 4 bases clipped from V and 4 bases from J, the junction kept 5 bases outside the gene matches. CDR1 is SGHTA and CDR2 is FQGNSA in the germline V gene. The CDR3 loop is CASSSQAGGYEQYF. CDR3 DNA sequence: TGTGCCAGCAGCTCTCAGGCGGGAGGGTACGAGCAGTACTTC.

For this clone: Other DNA sequences in the sample encode the same CDR3. The rearrangement links TRBV18 to TRBJ1-5, with D uncertain. Germline CDR1 KGHSH, CDR2 LQKENI. The CDR3 totals 13 residues. The V gene lost 3 bases and the J gene lost 3 bases, with 6 bases spanning the gap. CDR3 loop: CASSPLDNQPQHF. In DNA form, the CDR3 reads TGTGCCAGCTCACCGTTAGACAATCAGCCCCAGCATTTT.

This clone appeared a few times. The chain links TRBV14 to TRBJ2-2; maybe TRBD1 (5 bases). Germline V gene sequence: CDR1 SGHDN, CDR2 FVKESK. Between the trimmed V and J ends, which lost 4 bases and 6 bases, there was a span of 9 bases. The CDR3 has 13 residues. In DNA, the CDR3 is TGTGCCAGCAGCCGCTTCAGGGCCGGGGAGCTGTTTTTT. Residues: CASSRFRAGELFF. Full variable domain (outside the CDR3, taken from reference TRBV14 and TRBJ2-2): EAGVTQFPSHSVIEKGQTVTLRCDPISGHDNLYWYRRVMGKEIKFLLHFVKESKQDESGMPNNRFLAERTGGTYSTLKVQPAELEDSGVYFCASSRFRAGELFFGEGSRLTVL.

The chain uses TRBV25-1 and TRBJ1-4, with 8 bases aligning to TRBD1. The CDR3 has 12 amino acids. V dropped 8 bases and J dropped 5; count of bases not matched to a gene: 1. Germline V lookup: CDR1 MGHDK, CDR2 SYGVNS. The CDR3 DNA is TGTGCCAGCGGGGACAGGAATGAAAAACTGTTTTTT. Its translation: CASGDRNEKLFF.

The chain links TRBV7-3 to TRBJ2-1; TRBD2 might be the D (5 bases). This CDR3 spans 13 amino acids. Germline CDR1 is SGHTA and CDR2 is FQGTGA. V gave up 0 bases and J gave up 8 bases, with 8 bases separating them. The CDR3 DNA follows: TGTGCCAGCAGCTTAACGTTGGAGGATGAGCAGTTCTTC. It yields the protein CASSLTLEDEQFF.